This TCR beta chain was identified in a study of radiotherapy plus CTLA-4 blockade in lung cancer. Study outcomes and limitations: Early blood T cell clone dynamics, with interferon-beta, were reported to best predict response.

Using immunoSEQ multiplex PCR, the repertoire was profiled, and TCRdb retains in-frame clones only, with some absent. The profile shows 55,000 to 65,000 clones, 65% to 85% of them singletons. A remark on this clone: Its antigen is not identified.

Germline CDR1 reads LNHDA; CDR2 reads SQIVND (reference sequence). This CDR3 is built from 14 residues. With 3 bases removed from V and 2 bases from J, the gap between germline ends came to 10 bases. The sample in question was peripheral blood, obtained from a patient treated with radiotherapy plus ipilimumab. This receptor was taken from a human donor with non-small cell lung cancer who had a complete response to radiotherapy plus ipilimumab. The rearrangement uses TRBV19 and TRBJ1-1; D gene ambiguous. The chain's CDR3 is CASSMREPNTEAFF. For the CDR3, the DNA is TGTGCCAGTAGTATGCGGGAACCCAACACTGAAGCTTTCTTT.